This TCR beta chain appears in the sequencing data of a study of vaccination and CD4 T cells after COVID-19. Study background: Overlapping spike peptides of SARS-CoV-2, HCoV-NL63, HCoV-OC43 and HCoV-229E stimulated the cells. Study outcomes and limitations: Researchers report that a median roughly 86% of reactive clones in convalescent patients surfaced only post-vaccination.

Documented treatment: roughly 11-day PBMC culture with coronavirus spike peptide pools or control peptides (ViraFEST assay). The Oncomine TCR Beta short-read assay was applied to DNA of cultured CD4+ T cells. From the PCR reads, TCRdb called clonotypes with MiXCR, one entry per CDR3 protein. The sample holds 4,800 or so distinct CDR3 sequences, about 77% seen once. V dropped 4 bases and J dropped 10 bases, with 11 bases sitting between them. The CDR3 runs to 11 residues. Germline V lookup: CDR1 DFQATT, CDR2 SNEGSKA (reference sequence). About this clonotype itself: The antigen is undetermined.

The receptor comes from a human donor who had recovered from COVID-19. The chain combines TRBV20-1 with TRBJ2-1, with D possibly being TRBD1 or TRBD2 (5 bases each). The sequenced sample was CD4+ T cells from blood, cultured in vitro. The CDR3: CSAIWGREQFF. The DNA of the CDR3 is TGCAGTGCTATTTGGGGACGAGAGCAGTTCTTC.